This TCR beta chain emerged from a study of blood T cells in healthy people across ages. A sample-barcoded 5' primer and a J-beta primer mix were used in a second PCR of roughly 7 to 12 cycles. TCRdb fed the 5' RACE reads into MiXCR, producing one record per CDR3 protein. The sample lists 1.5 million to 2 million distinct CDR3 sequences; around 50% were seen once. Germline lookup yields CDR1 SNHLY and CDR2 FYNNEI. The CDR3 covers 14 residues. Deletions cut 3 bases from V and 9 bases from J, with 18 bases between. This clonotype was sampled from a woman aged 40 to 49 in good health. Source material: blood. The rearrangement links TRBV2 to TRBJ2-7, with D unclear. CDR3 in DNA: TGTGCCAGCAGTGACGGTTCTCTGCTTTATGGGCAGTACTTC. It codes for CASSDGSLLYGQYF.